This paragraph reports one TCR beta chain. Antigen unknown. These data are taken from a study of cytomegalovirus exposure and HLA in healthy donors. As for the study in general: Earlier, approximately 110 million unique TCR beta sequences were recovered from about 200 million T cells by an analysis.

CDR1 SGHRS and CDR2 YFSETQ come from the germline V gene. CDR3 length: 16 amino acids. V lost 7 bases to trimming and J lost 1 base; unmatched junction nucleotides: 9. Findings and caveats of the study: The likely explanation for a cluster of highly shared sequence variants was sequencing artifact. Despite most TCR sequences being rare, some public TCRs occurred in many donors. In a later analysis, CMV-associated beta chains were mostly HLA-associated, it appeared.

The PCR used 60 Vbeta and 13 Jbeta primers. Data came from immunoSEQ multiplex PCR; TCRdb stores just in-frame clones and leaves some out. The sample includes about 200,000 clones, around nine tenths seen only once; the top ten take 0.25% to 0.4%. This TCR was sampled from a woman aged 25 to 39 in good health and CMV-seronegative. Sequencing used PBMCs. V and J are TRBV5-1 and TRBJ2-3, with 10 bases lining up with TRBD2. The CDR3 DNA is TGCGCCAGCTCTTCCCCAGCGGGGGGGGGCACAGATACGCAGTATTTT. It encodes CASSSPAGGGTDTQYF.